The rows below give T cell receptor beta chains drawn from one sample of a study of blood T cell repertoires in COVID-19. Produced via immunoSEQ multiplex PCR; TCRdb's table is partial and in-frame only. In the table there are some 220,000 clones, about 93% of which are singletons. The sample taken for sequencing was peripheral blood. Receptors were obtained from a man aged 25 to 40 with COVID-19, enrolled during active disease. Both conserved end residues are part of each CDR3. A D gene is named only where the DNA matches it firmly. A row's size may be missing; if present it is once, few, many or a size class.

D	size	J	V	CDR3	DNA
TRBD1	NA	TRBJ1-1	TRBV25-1	CASKGQGVILAFF	TGTGCCAGCAAGGGACAGGGGGTAATATTGGCTTTCTTT
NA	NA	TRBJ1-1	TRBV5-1	CASSLAGGMNTEAFF	TGCGCCAGCAGCTTGGCGGGGGGGATGAACACTGAAGCTTTCTTT
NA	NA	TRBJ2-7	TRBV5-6	CASRGGRTKLQVSEQYF	TGTGCCAGCAGAGGAGGCAGGACCAAGCTGCAGGTGTCCGAGCAGTACTTC
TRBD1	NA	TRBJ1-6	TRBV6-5	CASSYNRDSNSPLHF	TGTGCCAGCAGTTACAATAGGGACAGTAATTCACCCCTCCACTTT
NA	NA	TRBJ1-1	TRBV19	CASSIGGAGGISEAFF	TGTGCCAGTAGTATCGGGGGCGCGGGGGGGATCTCTGAAGCTTTCTTT
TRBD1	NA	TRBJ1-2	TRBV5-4	CASSPDRSVYGYTF	TGTGCCAGCAGCCCGGACAGGAGTGTCTATGGCTACACCTTC
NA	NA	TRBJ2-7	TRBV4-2	CASSQEGPDLYEQYF	TGTGCCAGCAGCCAAGAGGGGCCAGATCTCTACGAGCAGTACTTC
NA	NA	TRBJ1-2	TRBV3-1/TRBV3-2	CASSQGTQGYGYTF	TGTGCCAGCAGCCAAGGCACCCAGGGCTATGGCTACACCTTC
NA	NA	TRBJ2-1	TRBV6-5	CASSYRQRGYNEQFF	TGTGCCAGCAGTTACAGGCAGCGCGGTTACAATGAGCAGTTCTTC
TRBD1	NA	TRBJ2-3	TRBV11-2	CASSLGWTGDTQYF	TGTGCCAGCAGCTTAGGGTGGACAGGGGATACGCAGTATTTT
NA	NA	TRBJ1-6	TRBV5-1	CASRGGGGNSPLHF	TGCGCCAGCAGAGGGGGGGGTGGCAATTCACCCCTCCACTTT
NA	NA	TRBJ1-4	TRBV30	CAWADSPATNEKLFF	TGTGCCTGGGCGGACAGCCCGGCAACTAATGAAAAACTGTTTTTT
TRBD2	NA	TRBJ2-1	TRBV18	CASSRSTSVSYNEQFF	TGTGCCAGCTCCCGATCTACTAGCGTTTCTTACAATGAGCAGTTCTTC
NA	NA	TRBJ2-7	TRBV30	CAWSVSGRGYEQYF	TGTGCCTGGAGTGTAAGTGGTAGGGGCTACGAGCAGTACTTC
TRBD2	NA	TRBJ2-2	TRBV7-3	CASSRLAGGSTGELFF	TGTGCCAGCAGCCGCCTAGCGGGGGGTAGCACCGGGGAGCTGTTTTTT
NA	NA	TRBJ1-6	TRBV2	CASRAREGNSPLHF	TGTGCCAGCAGGGCACGGGAGGGCAATTCACCCCTCCACTTT
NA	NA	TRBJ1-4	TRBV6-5	CASSNDGLGEKLFF	TGTGCCAGCAGTAACGACGGACTAGGTGAAAAACTGTTTTTT
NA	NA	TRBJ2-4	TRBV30	CAWSSAGNIQYF	TGTGCCTGGAGTAGTGCGGGGAACATTCAGTACTTC
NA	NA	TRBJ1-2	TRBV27	CASSFRGRGYTF	TGTGCCAGCAGTTTCAGGGGTCGAGGCTACACCTTC
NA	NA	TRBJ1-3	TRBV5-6	CASSLASFSSGNTIYF	TGTGCCAGCAGCTTGGCCTCGTTCAGCTCTGGAAACACCATATATTTT
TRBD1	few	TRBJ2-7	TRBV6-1	CASSDRGRYEQYF	TGTGCCAGCAGTGACAGGGGGCGGTACGAGCAGTACTTC
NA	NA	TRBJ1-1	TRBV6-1	CASSEQGLNTEAFF	TGTGCCAGCAGTGAGCAGGGCCTGAACACTGAAGCTTTCTTT
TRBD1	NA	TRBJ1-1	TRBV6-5	CASKTGGNTEAFF	TGTGCCAGCAAAACAGGGGGGAACACTGAAGCTTTCTTT
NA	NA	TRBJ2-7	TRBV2	CASSEDGGLYEQYF	TGTGCCAGCAGTGAGGACGGGGGGCTCTACGAGCAGTACTTC
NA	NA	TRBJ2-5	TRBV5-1	CASSTTVQETQYF	TGCGCCAGCAGCACCACAGTCCAAGAGACCCAGTACTTC
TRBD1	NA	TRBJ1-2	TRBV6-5	CASSPDRGLYYTF	TGTGCCAGCAGTCCTGACAGGGGTCTATATTACACCTTC
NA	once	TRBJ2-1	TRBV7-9	CASSGSGHEQFF	TGTGCCAGCAGCGGTAGTGGGCATGAGCAGTTCTTC
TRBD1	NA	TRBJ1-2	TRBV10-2	CASREGQGDFQGYTF	TGCGCCAGCAGGGAGGGACAGGGGGATTTTCAGGGCTACACCTTC
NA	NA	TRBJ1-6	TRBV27	CASSRKGRENYNSPLHF	TGTGCTAGCAGTCGTAAAGGACGGGAAAACTATAATTCACCCCTCCACTTT
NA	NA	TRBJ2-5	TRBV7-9	CASSGLVGGRLLETQYF	TGTGCCAGCAGCGGCCTGGTGGGGGGTCGTTTGCTAGAGACCCAGTACTTC
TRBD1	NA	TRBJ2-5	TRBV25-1	CASSEGQGAGETQYF	TGTGCCAGCAGTGAAGGACAGGGGGCTGGAGAGACCCAGTACTTC
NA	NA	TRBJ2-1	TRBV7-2	CASRKTNSYNEQFF	TGTGCCAGCAGAAAGACTAACTCCTACAATGAGCAGTTCTTC
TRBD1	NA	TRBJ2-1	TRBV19	CASSIQGQIYNEQFF	TGTGCCAGTAGTATTCAGGGACAGATTTACAATGAGCAGTTCTTC
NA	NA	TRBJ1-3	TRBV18	CASSPSSGGNTIYF	TGTGCCAGCTCACCGTCTTCAGGGGGAAACACCATATATTTT
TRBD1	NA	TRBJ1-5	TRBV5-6	CASSPGGFNQPQHF	TGTGCCAGCAGTCCAGGGGGCTTCAATCAGCCCCAGCATTTT
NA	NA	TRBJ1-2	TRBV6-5	CASRAQGGGGYTF	TGTGCCAGCAGAGCACAGGGAGGGGGGGGCTACACCTTC
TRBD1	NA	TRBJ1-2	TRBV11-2	CASSPWTGNYGYTF	TGTGCCAGCAGCCCTTGGACAGGGAACTATGGCTACACCTTC